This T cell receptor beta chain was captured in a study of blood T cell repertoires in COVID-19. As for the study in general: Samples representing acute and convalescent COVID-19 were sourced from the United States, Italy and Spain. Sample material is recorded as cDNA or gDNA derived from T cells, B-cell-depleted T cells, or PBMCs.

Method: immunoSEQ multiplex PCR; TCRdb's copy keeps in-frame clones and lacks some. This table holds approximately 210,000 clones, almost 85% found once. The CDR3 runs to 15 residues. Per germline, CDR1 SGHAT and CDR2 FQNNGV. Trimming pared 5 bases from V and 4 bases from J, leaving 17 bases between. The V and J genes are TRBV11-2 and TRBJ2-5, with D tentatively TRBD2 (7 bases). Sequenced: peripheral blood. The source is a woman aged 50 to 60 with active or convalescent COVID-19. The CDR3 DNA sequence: TGTGCCAGCAGCCCCCCCGGTGCGGGGGCAGAGACCCAGTACTTC. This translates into CASSPPGAGAETQYF.